A single sample is the source of the 22 T cell receptor beta chains below, sequenced in a study of metastatic and nonmetastatic thyroid tumors. The entire patient cohort was treatment-naive prior to thyroid surgery. TCRdb re-processed the PCR reads through MiXCR. The repertoire holds approximately 20,000 clones, with roughly 25% as singletons. Sequencing input: blood. These receptors came from a male donor with papillary thyroid cancer or a benign thyroid nodule (not recorded which). Some clones in this sample may be carry-over from other donors' samples.

V usage is TRBV3-1 and J usage is TRBJ1-3; D not resolved. Germline values: CDR1 LGHDT, CDR2 YNNKEL (reference sequence). This CDR3 is built from 15 residues. Between the trimmed V and J ends, which lost 4 bases and 2 bases, there was a span of 12 bases. CDR3 residues: CASSPGILPGNTIYF. The CDR3 DNA follows: TGTGCCAGCAGCCCTGGGATTCTCCCTGGAAACACCATATATTTT.

This clone showed up just a few times. The chain recombines TRBV19 with TRBJ1-3; D gene unclear. Trimming stripped 7 bases from V and 4 bases from J, with 5 bases between. This CDR3 has 11 residues. Germline V gene sequence: CDR1 LNHDA, CDR2 SQIVND (reference sequence). DNA of the CDR3: TGTGCCAGTATAGTGGGAAACACCATATATTTT. It encodes CASIVGNTIYF. The full variable domain, in which reference TRBV19 and TRBJ1-3 provide the parts outside the CDR3, is DGGITQSPKYLFRKEGQNVTLSCEQNLNHDAMYWYRQDPGQGLRLIYYSQIVNDFQKGDIAEGYSVSREKKESFPLTVTSAQKNPTAFYLCASIVGNTIYFGEGSWLTVV.

In its sample, this clone was seen a few times. The gene calls are TRBV2 and TRBJ2-5; perhaps D is TRBD1 or TRBD2 (7 bases each). CDR1 is SNHLY, CDR2 FYNNEI, per germline. CDR3 length equals 13 residues. Trimming left V 6 bases short and J 5 bases short, with 13 bases between. This CDR3 reads CASRGRGRETQYF. Written as DNA, the CDR3 is TGTGCCAGCAGAGGGAGGGGGCGGGAGACCCAGTACTTC.

J is TRBJ2-7 and V is TRBV4-3, with D perhaps TRBD1 (6 bases). The CDR3 has 15 residues. In germline, CDR1 is LGHNA, CDR2 YSLEER. The ends were cut back, 3 bases at V and 1 base at J, with 13 bases in the middle. The CDR3 protein is CASSQYRDISYEQYF. As DNA, the CDR3 is TGCGCCAGCAGCCAGTACCGGGACATATCCTACGAGCAGTACTTC.

The chain links TRBV6-1 to TRBJ1-5; D uncertain. Trimming took 5 bases from V and 4 from J, leaving 9 bases between them. CDR3 length: 13 residues. Germline V gene sequence: CDR1 MNHNS, CDR2 SASEGT. CDR3: CASSPSPNQPQHF. For the CDR3, the DNA is TGTGCCAGCAGTCCATCCCCAAATCAGCCCCAGCATTTT.

V usage is TRBV7-2 and J usage is TRBJ2-5; weak D call: TRBD1 (6 bases). Germline-derived CDR1 and CDR2 are SGHTA and FQGNSA. The CDR3 length is 16 residues. The ends were cut back, 4 bases at V and 4 bases at J, with 19 bases in the middle. The CDR3 DNA reads as TGTGCCAGCAGCTATGGACAGTCTCAAGGGGCAGAGACCCAGTACTTC. Encoded protein: CASSYGQSQGAETQYF.

The gene calls are TRBV7-2 and TRBJ2-2; 7 bases fit TRBD1. The CDR3 sequence is 15 residues long. Germline V gene data show CDR1 as SGHTA and CDR2 as FQGNSA. V was pared by 5 bases and J by 4 bases, with 7 bases of the junction left unmatched. The CDR3 here is CASSNDRVVTGELFF. CDR3 in DNA: TGTGCCAGCAGCAACGACAGGGTGGTCACCGGGGAGCTGTTTTTT.

This clone was recorded only once. The rearrangement uses TRBV11-1 and TRBJ1-1, with 7 bases aligning to TRBD1. CDR1 is SGHAT and CDR2 is FQDESV in the germline V gene (reference sequence). The V segment lost 5 bases and the J segment 3 bases; nucleotides outside the gene matches: 3. The CDR3 runs to 13 residues. CDR3 in amino acids: CASSVTGYTEAFF. The CDR3 coding sequence is TGTGCCAGCAGCGTGACAGGGTACACTGAAGCTTTCTTT.

By sample fraction, this clone is medium-sized (0.01 to 0.1%). The CDR3 loop is CASSTRTGPEQFF. The CDR3 bases are TGTGCCAGCAGCACCAGGACAGGGCCTGAGCAGTTCTTC. The V call is TRBV11-1, the J call TRBJ2-1, with 8 bases that match TRBD1. Losses at the gene ends were 5 bases for V and 9 bases for J; bases not matched to a gene: 6. This CDR3 contains 13 residues. Looked up from germline, CDR1 is SGHAT and CDR2 is FQDESV (reference sequence).

The V and J genes are TRBV24-1 and TRBJ2-2, with D possibly being TRBD1 (5 bases). The CDR3 extends over 16 amino acids. V lost 5 bases, J lost 0 bases, and 12 bases lay in between. Germline CDR1 reads KGHDR; CDR2 reads SFDVKD. Here the CDR3 DNA reads TGTGCCACCAGTGCCACACAGGCGGCGAACACCGGGGAGCTGTTTTTT. It translates to CATSATQAANTGELFF.

The chain recombines TRBV6-1 with TRBJ2-2; D is possibly TRBD2 (7 bases). The CDR3 spans 18 residues. Germline CDR1 reads MNHNS; CDR2 reads SASEGT. Trimming removed 10 bases at V and 0 bases at J, with 24 bases between. CDR3 DNA sequence: TGTGCCACCACTGGGAGGGGAGGGCAGGGGCCGAACACCGGGGAGCTGTTTTTT. Translation: CATTGRGGQGPNTGELFF.

By proportion, this clone is medium-sized (0.01 to 0.1%). The gene calls are TRBV20-1 and TRBJ2-3; 7 nucleotides line up with TRBD2. V trimming: 5 bases; J trimming: 5 bases; junction bases outside the gene matches: 13. Germline CDR1 DFQATT, CDR2 SNEGSKA (reference sequence). The CDR3 consists of 15 residues. Here the CDR3 DNA reads TGCAGTGCTCATTACGTAAGACTAGCTGGAGATACGCAGTATTTT. Translated: CSAHYVRLAGDTQYF.

The rearrangement joins TRBV4-1 to TRBJ2-1, with 12 bases that match TRBD2. CDR1 is MGHRA, CDR2 YSYEKL, per germline. V lost 2 bases, J lost 6 bases, and 2 bases stayed unmatched. The CDR3 contains 15 residues. The CDR3 here is CASSQSSGRANEQFF. CDR3 DNA: TGCGCCAGCAGCCAATCTAGCGGGAGGGCCAATGAGCAGTTCTTC.

Sample share makes this clone medium-sized. The rearrangement joins TRBV5-1 to TRBJ1-2, with TRBD1 matching 11 bases. The junction had 5 bases not matched to a gene; V was cut back by 4 bases and J by 6 bases. The CDR3 is 14 residues long. In germline, CDR1 is SGHRS, CDR2 YFSETQ. DNA of the CDR3: TGCGCCAGCAGCGGGGGACAGGGGGAAAATGGCTACACCTTC. Amino acids: CASSGGQGENGYTF.

There are many counts of this clone. A read error may produce the germline difference seen at one junction end. The chain carries TRBV19 and TRBJ2-7; D perhaps matches TRBD1 (6 bases). The CDR3 contains 13 residues. Germline-derived CDR1 and CDR2 are LNHDA and SQIVND (reference sequence). This CDR3 reads CANSIGQSYEQYF. The DNA for the CDR3 is TGTGCCAATAGTATTGGACAGTCCTACGAGCAGTACTTC.

This clone is medium-sized in the sample. This chain connects TRBV20-1 to TRBJ2-3, with unresolved D. This CDR3 comprises 12 residues. V was pared by 0 bases and J by 2 bases, with 3 bases between. Germline CDR1 reads DFQATT; CDR2 reads SNEGSKA (reference sequence). The CDR3 spells CSARDPTDTQYF. CDR3 bases: TGCAGTGCTAGAGACCCCACAGATACGCAGTATTTT.

V is TRBV24-1 and J is TRBJ1-6; 7 bases are a match to TRBD1. The CDR3 has 13 residues. In germline, CDR1 is KGHDR, CDR2 SFDVKD. Trimming removed 7 bases from V and 6 bases from J; junction bases left unmatched: 2. The CDR3 here is CATSRDSNSPLHF. The CDR3 nucleotides read TGTGCCACCAGCCGGGACAGTAATTCACCCCTCCACTTT.

This clone is medium-sized (0.01 to 0.1%). The rearrangement links TRBV20-1 to TRBJ1-2, with unresolved D. Germline values: CDR1 DFQATT, CDR2 SNEGSKA (reference sequence). The CDR3 is 10 amino acids. The CDR3 sequence is CTNLGYGYTF. CDR3 DNA sequence: TGCACGAACCTCGGCTATGGCTACACCTTC.

By proportion, this clone is medium-sized. This rearrangement joins TRBV19 to TRBJ1-1, with a tentative D call TRBD1 (6 bases). Trimming pared 10 bases from V and 5 bases from J, leaving 14 bases between. The CDR3 runs to 12 residues. CDR1 and CDR2 from the germline V gene are LNHDA and SQIVND (reference sequence). CDR3 residues: CATRKQGTEAFF. The CDR3, as DNA: TGTGCCACCAGAAAACAGGGTACTGAAGCTTTCTTT.

The chain employs TRBV28 and TRBJ2-4, with 9 nucleotides matching TRBD1. V lost 8 bases, J lost 7 bases, and 6 bases stayed unmatched. CDR1 and CDR2 (germline): MDHEN, SYDVKM. CDR3 size: 13 residues. The CDR3 spells CASGLDRGNIQYF. The CDR3 region has the DNA TGTGCCAGCGGGCTTGACAGGGGGAACATTCAGTACTTC.

This clone turned up a few times. V gene TRBV25-1 combines with J gene TRBJ1-2; 7 positions agree with TRBD1. Losses at the gene ends were 4 bases for V and 4 bases for J; bases not matched to a gene: 6. Germline V gives CDR1 MGHDK, CDR2 SYGVNS. The CDR3 contains 14 residues. CDR3 in DNA: TGTGCCAGCAGTGTGAGGACAGGACCCTATGGCTACACCTTC. Translation gives CASSVRTGPYGYTF.

As concerns this clone: The sample carries other DNA sequences with the same CDR3. The chain couples TRBV20-1 to TRBJ2-7; 8 nucleotides line up with TRBD1. CDR1 and CDR2 from the germline V gene are DFQATT and SNEGSKA (reference sequence). Losses at the gene ends were 3 bases for V and 3 bases for J; bases not matched to a gene: 7. The CDR3 length is 14 residues. The CDR3: CSARVGTGIYEQYF. CDR3 DNA: TGCAGTGCTAGGGTAGGGACAGGAATCTACGAGCAGTACTTC.